The 14 T cell receptor beta chains reported below all come from one sample, sequenced in a study of neurological immune-mediated disorders (dated by TCRdb to between 2019 and 2020). The method behind the library was 5' RACE. Sequencing was carried out with an Illumina HiSeq 2500. In-frame beta chains were kept once TCRdb had trimmed the public reads at Q25 with fastp and called clones with MiXCR. When rows share a CDR3 protein, they turn into one entry using the most common DNA and genes. The sample table holds some 47,000 distinct CDR3 sequences, of which about 6% were seen once. The ten largest clones capture around 0.55% of the sample. The sample comprised CD4+ T cells from blood. These receptors were obtained from a woman aged 40 to 55 in good health.

Ten or more counts support this clonotype. The chain combines TRBV5-1 with TRBJ2-7, with D unresolved. V lost 5 bases and J lost 2, with 20 bases in between. This CDR3 spans 16 amino acids. Germline V gene sequence: CDR1 SGHRS, CDR2 YFSETQ. CDR3 in DNA: TGCGCCAGCAGATCGAGCGAGATCGATTCGGCCTACGAGCAGTACTTC. This encodes CASRSSEIDSAYEQYF.

In its sample, this clonotype was seen many times. The V gene is TRBV3-1, the J gene TRBJ2-7, with D possibly being TRBD1 (6 bases). This CDR3 has 15 amino acids. The V gene's germline CDR1 is LGHDT and CDR2 YNNKEL (reference sequence). With 0 bases removed from V and 0 bases from J, the gap between germline ends came to 9 bases. CDR3 in amino acids: CASSQEMTGSYEQYF. The CDR3 nucleotides read TGTGCCAGCAGCCAAGAAATGACAGGCTCCTACGAGCAGTACTTC.

J is TRBJ1-6 and V is TRBV19; TRBD1 might be the D (6 bases). Trimming shortened V by 4 bases and J by 7 bases, and 14 bases separated the two germline ends. The length of the CDR3 is 15 residues. Germline values: CDR1 LNHDA, CDR2 SQIVND (reference sequence). The chain's CDR3 is CASSTGPGGNSPLHF. CDR3 nucleotide sequence: TGTGCCAGTAGTACCGGACCTGGGGGCAATTCACCCCTCCACTTT.

There are many counts of this clonotype. The chain carries TRBV29-1 and TRBJ1-1; D possibly corresponds to TRBD1 (5 bases). CDR1 is SQVTM, CDR2 ANQGSEA, per germline. The CDR3 extends over 17 amino acids. The V gene lost 7 bases and the J gene lost 1 base, with 25 bases spanning the gap. DNA for the CDR3: TGCAGCGCACAAACCGGGGGTGGGCAGAGCGGGAACACTGAAGCTTTCTTT. It yields the protein CSAQTGGGQSGNTEAFF.

Many counts were recorded for this clonotype. This chain links TRBV6-5 with TRBJ2-1; D possibly corresponds to TRBD1 (5 bases). Trimming removed 10 bases from V and 4 bases from J, with 20 bases in between. Germline V gene data show CDR1 as MNHEY and CDR2 as SVGAGI. The CDR3 spans 15 residues. CDR3 in DNA: TGTGCCACCGCGAAGAATGGGGCCTCTTACAATGAGCAGTTCTTC. Its translation: CATAKNGASYNEQFF.

This clonotype was detected many times. In DNA, the CDR3 is TGTGCCAGCAGCATAAGACAGGGTCGAAATTCACCCCTCCACTTT. This translates into CASSIRQGRNSPLHF. The chain recombines TRBV7-2 with TRBJ1-6; 7 bases map to TRBD1. Germline loops: CDR1 SGHTA, CDR2 FQGNSA. V gave up 5 bases and J gave up 7 bases; unmatched junction bases: 8. The CDR3 spans 15 residues.

This clonotype appeared many times. The chain combines TRBV4-3 with TRBJ2-2; D gene unclear. CDR3 size: 13 residues. The V gene's germline CDR1 is LGHNA and CDR2 YSLEER. V was cut by 0 bases and J by 3 bases, with 2 bases left in between. This CDR3 is CASSQDYTGELFF. CDR3 in DNA: TGCGCCAGCAGCCAAGATTACACCGGGGAGCTGTTTTTT.

This clonotype has a count of ten or more. The J gene is TRBJ1-6, the V gene TRBV15; TRBD1 might be the D (5 bases). Per the germline V gene, CDR1 is LNHNV and CDR2 is YYDKDF (reference sequence). This CDR3 region has 15 residues. The germline V and J ends were trimmed by 5 bases and 5 bases, with 13 bases remaining between them. The chain's CDR3 is CATSERTFHNSPLHF. The CDR3 nucleotides are TGTGCCACCAGCGAAAGGACATTTCATAATTCACCCCTCCACTTT. The full variable domain, completed using reference TRBV15 and TRBJ1-6, is DAMVIQNPRYQVTQFGKPVTLSCSQTLNHNVMYWYQQKSSQAPKLLFHYYDKDFNNEADTPDNFQSRRPNTSFCFLDIRSPGLGDTAMYLCATSERTFHNSPLHFGNGTRLTVT.

This clonotype was recorded at least ten times. V usage is TRBV28 and J usage is TRBJ2-1, with D tentatively TRBD1 or TRBD2 (6 bases each). Trimming took off 5 bases at V and 5 bases at J, with 19 bases between the two ends. The CDR3 covers 16 residues. Germline CDR1 is MDHEN and CDR2 is SYDVKM. CDR3 loop: CASSPEHLGGHNEQFF. The CDR3 nucleotides are TGTGCCAGCAGTCCAGAACACCTCGGGGGCCACAATGAGCAGTTCTTC.

This chain uses TRBV30 with TRBJ1-1; D is unresolved. CDR3 length equals 14 residues. Germline V gives CDR1 GTSNPN, CDR2 SVGIG (reference sequence). V was trimmed by 2 bases and J by 7 bases, leaving 17 bases between them. The CDR3: CAWSTLARGNEAFF. The CDR3 DNA reads TGTGCCTGGAGTACGCTGGCCAGAGGTAATGAAGCTTTCTTT.

Judged by abundance, this clonotype is medium-sized. V gene TRBV20-1 combines with J gene TRBJ2-3; TRBD1 matches at 8 bases. Unmatched junction bases numbered 2, after V lost 3 bases and J lost 0 bases. CDR3 length: 14 residues. Germline values: CDR1 DFQATT, CDR2 SNEGSKA (reference sequence). CDR3 residues: CSARGQVSTDTQYF. In nucleotides, the CDR3 is TGCAGTGCTAGGGGACAGGTCAGCACAGATACGCAGTATTTT.

The rearrangement uses TRBV5-1 and TRBJ2-3, with D possibly matching TRBD1 (5 bases). Trimming removed 2 bases from V and 0 bases from J, with 10 bases in between. Germline CDR1 reads SGHRS; CDR2 reads YFSETQ. The CDR3 is 15 residues long. The CDR3 DNA is TGCGCCAGCAGCTTCAGGGCCCGAAGCACAGATACGCAGTATTTT. Amino acids: CASSFRARSTDTQYF.

The sample holds many counts of this clonotype. V and J are TRBV5-5 and TRBJ1-5; a weak D match, TRBD1 (6 bases). The V end lost 2 bases, the J end lost 3 bases, and 12 bases lay between the germline ends. Germline V gives CDR1 SGHKS, CDR2 YYEKEE (reference sequence). This CDR3 has 15 amino acids. The CDR3 loop reads CASSLRGATNQPQHF. The CDR3, as DNA: TGTGCCAGCAGCTTACGGGGGGCCACCAATCAGCCCCAGCATTTT.

This clonotype showed up many times. The genes are TRBV7-2 and TRBJ1-2; D not certain. The V gene's germline CDR1 is SGHTA and CDR2 FQGNSA. Trimming removed 1 base at V and 4 bases at J, with 16 bases between. This CDR3 spans 16 amino acids. CDR3 DNA: TGTGCCAGCAGCTTAGGAGTTGGTGCGGGAAGCTATGGCTACACCTTC. This gives the protein CASSLGVGAGSYGYTF.